Presented here are 8 T cell receptor beta chains from one specimen sequenced in a study of blood T cell repertoires in COVID-19. Repertoires were generated with immunoSEQ multiplex PCR, while TCRdb's copy carries only in-frame clones and drops some. The data show about 220,000 clones, roughly 84% seen once. Source material: peripheral blood. Every receptor here comes from a woman older than 75 with acute or convalescent COVID-19.

Concerning this clone: Other DNA sequences within the sample encode an identical CDR3. The chain employs TRBV7-2 and TRBJ1-2; TRBD1 agrees at 9 bases. J was trimmed by 7 bases and V by 5 bases; bases with no gene match: 5. The V gene's germline CDR1 is SGHTA and CDR2 FQGNSA. This CDR3 has 13 amino acids. The CDR3 loop is CASSPDRGFGYTF. CDR3 nucleotide sequence: TGTGCCAGCAGCCCGGACAGGGGTTTTGGCTACACCTTC. Supplemented by reference TRBV7-2 and TRBJ1-2, the full variable domain reads GAGVSQSPSNKVTEKGKDVELRCDPISGHTALYWYRQSLGQGLEFLIYFQGNSAPDKSGLPSDRFSAERTGGSVSTLTIQRTQQEDSAVYLCASSPDRGFGYTFGSGTRLTVV.

The chain couples TRBV11-3 to TRBJ1-1; D ambiguous. The CDR3 is made up of 14 amino acids. Germline V gives CDR1 SGHNT, CDR2 YENEEA. The V end was cut by 5 bases, the J end by 1 base, with 11 bases between. In DNA form, the CDR3 reads TGTGCCAGCAGCCCTTCCGGGAAGAACACTGAAGCTTTCTTT. It translates to CASSPSGKNTEAFF.

The chain uses TRBV4-3 and TRBJ2-6; TRBD2 agrees at 8 bases. Germline V lookup: CDR1 LGHNA, CDR2 YSLEER. This CDR3 is built from 18 residues. V trimming: 0 bases; J trimming: 4 bases; junction bases outside the gene matches: 8. The CDR3 loop reads CASSQERSGGAGANVLTF. CDR3 bases: TGCGCCAGCAGCCAAGAGAGGTCGGGAGGGGCCGGGGCCAACGTCCTGACTTTC.

The chain recombines TRBV6-1 with TRBJ1-1; D not certain. The CDR3 is made up of 13 amino acids. V was cut by 2 bases and J by 0 bases, with 4 bases left in between. Germline assignment: CDR1 MNHNS and CDR2 SASEGT. CDR3 protein: CASSESLNTEAFF. The CDR3, as DNA: TGTGCCAGCAGTGAATCCTTGAACACTGAAGCTTTCTTT.

CDR3 bases: TGTGCCAGCAGCCGGACTAGCGGCACAGATACGCAGTATTTT. Protein sequence: CASSRTSGTDTQYF. The chain joins TRBV7-2 to TRBJ2-3, with TRBD2 matching over 9 bases. The CDR3 totals 14 residues. Germline V lookup: CDR1 SGHTA, CDR2 FQGNSA. With 5 bases clipped from V and 1 base from J, the junction kept 1 base outside the gene matches. Filled out from reference TRBV7-2 and TRBJ2-3, the complete variable domain reads GAGVSQSPSNKVTEKGKDVELRCDPISGHTALYWYRQSLGQGLEFLIYFQGNSAPDKSGLPSDRFSAERTGGSVSTLTIQRTQQEDSAVYLCASSRTSGTDTQYFGPGTRLTVL.

The chain carries TRBV19 and TRBJ2-3; 7 bases are shared with TRBD2. V lost 4 bases and J lost 0; bases outside the gene matches: 4. This CDR3 region has 15 residues. Germline V gives CDR1 LNHDA, CDR2 SQIVND (reference sequence). The CDR3 spells CASSTPSGSTDTQYF. In DNA form, the CDR3 reads TGTGCCAGTAGTACCCCTAGCGGTAGCACAGATACGCAGTATTTT.

Only one count was recorded for this clone. V usage is TRBV2 and J usage is TRBJ2-7, with 10 bases aligning to TRBD1. Germline CDR1 is SNHLY and CDR2 is FYNNEI. There are 17 residues in the CDR3. V lost 10 bases, J lost 7 bases, and 22 bases stayed unmatched. CDR3: CATTRQGASTQPREQYF. For the CDR3, the DNA is TGTGCCACAACAAGACAGGGGGCCTCTACCCAACCTCGGGAGCAGTACTTC.

The chain carries TRBV18 and TRBJ2-1, with 13 bases fitting TRBD2. The V gene end was trimmed by 2 bases and the J gene end by 1 base; junction bases not matched to a gene: 11. The CDR3 covers 20 residues. CDR1 and CDR2 (germline): KGHSH, LQKENI. CDR3 coding DNA: TGTGCCAGCTCACCATTAGGCACTAGCGGGGGGGCTGGGTCCTACAATGAGCAGTTCTTC. Its translation is CASSPLGTSGGAGSYNEQFF.